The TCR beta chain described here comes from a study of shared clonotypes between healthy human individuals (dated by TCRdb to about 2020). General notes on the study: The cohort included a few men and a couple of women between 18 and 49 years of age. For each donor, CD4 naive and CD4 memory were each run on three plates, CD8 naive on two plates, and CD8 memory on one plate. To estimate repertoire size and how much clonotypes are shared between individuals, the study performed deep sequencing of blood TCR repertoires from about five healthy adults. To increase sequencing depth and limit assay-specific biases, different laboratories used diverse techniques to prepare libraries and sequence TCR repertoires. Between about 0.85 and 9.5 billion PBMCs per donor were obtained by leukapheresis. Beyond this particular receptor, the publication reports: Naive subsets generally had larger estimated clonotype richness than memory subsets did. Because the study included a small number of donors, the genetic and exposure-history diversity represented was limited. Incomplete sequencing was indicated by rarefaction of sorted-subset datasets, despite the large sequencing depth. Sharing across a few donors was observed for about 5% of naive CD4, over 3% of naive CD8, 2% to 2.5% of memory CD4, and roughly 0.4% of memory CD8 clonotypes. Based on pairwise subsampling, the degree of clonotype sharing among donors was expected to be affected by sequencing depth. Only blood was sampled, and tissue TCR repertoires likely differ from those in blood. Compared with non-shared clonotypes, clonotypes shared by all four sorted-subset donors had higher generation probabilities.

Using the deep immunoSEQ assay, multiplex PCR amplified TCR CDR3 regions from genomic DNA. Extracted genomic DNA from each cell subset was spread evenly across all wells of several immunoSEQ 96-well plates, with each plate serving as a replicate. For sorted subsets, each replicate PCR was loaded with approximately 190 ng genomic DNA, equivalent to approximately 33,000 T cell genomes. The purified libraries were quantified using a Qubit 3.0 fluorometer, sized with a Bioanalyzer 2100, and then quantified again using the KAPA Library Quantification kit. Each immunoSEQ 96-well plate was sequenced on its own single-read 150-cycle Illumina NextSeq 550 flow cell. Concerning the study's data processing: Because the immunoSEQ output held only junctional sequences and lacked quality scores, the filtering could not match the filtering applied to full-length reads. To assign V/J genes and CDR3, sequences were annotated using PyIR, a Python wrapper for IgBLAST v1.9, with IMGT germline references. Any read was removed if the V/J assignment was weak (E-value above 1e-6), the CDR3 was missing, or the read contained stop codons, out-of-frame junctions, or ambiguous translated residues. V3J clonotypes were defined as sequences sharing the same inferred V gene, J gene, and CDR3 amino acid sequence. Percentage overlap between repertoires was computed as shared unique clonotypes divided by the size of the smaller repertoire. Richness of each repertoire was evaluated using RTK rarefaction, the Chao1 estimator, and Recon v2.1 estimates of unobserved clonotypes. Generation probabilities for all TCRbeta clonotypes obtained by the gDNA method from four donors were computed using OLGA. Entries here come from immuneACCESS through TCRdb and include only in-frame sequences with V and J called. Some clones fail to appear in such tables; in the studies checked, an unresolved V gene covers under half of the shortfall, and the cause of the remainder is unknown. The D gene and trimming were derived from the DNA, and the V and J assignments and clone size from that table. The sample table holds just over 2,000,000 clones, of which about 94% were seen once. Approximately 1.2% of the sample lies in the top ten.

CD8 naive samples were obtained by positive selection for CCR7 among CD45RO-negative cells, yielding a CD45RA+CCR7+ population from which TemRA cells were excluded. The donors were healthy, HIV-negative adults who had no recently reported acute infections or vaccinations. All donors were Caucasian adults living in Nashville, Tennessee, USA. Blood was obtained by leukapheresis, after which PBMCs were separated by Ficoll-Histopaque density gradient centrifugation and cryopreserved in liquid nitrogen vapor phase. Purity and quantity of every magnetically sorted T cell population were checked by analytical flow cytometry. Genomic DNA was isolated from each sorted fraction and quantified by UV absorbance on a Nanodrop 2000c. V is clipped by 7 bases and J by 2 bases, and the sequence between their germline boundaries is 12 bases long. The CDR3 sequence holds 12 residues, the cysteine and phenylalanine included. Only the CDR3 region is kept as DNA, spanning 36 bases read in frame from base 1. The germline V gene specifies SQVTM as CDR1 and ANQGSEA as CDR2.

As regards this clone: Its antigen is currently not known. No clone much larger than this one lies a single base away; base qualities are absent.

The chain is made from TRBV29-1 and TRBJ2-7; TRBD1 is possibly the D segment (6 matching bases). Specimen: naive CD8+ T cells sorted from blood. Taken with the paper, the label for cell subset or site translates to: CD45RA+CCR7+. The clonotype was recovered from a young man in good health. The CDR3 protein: CSAAGDTYEQYF. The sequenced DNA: TGCAGCGCCGCCGGGGACACCTACGAGCAGTACTTC.